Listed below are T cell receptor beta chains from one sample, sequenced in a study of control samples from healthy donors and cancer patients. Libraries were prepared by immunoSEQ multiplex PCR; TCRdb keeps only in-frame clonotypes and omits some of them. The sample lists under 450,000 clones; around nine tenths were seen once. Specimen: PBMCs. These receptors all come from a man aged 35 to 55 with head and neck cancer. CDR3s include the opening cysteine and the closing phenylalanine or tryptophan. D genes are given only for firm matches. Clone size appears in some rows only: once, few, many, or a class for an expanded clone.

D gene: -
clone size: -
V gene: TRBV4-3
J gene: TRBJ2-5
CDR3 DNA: TGCGCCAGCAGCCATGAATGGGACGGCGAAGAGACCCAGTACTTC
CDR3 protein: CASSHEWDGEETQYF

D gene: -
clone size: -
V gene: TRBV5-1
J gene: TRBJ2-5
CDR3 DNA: TGCGCCAGCAGCTTGGGGGTGGCGGGGAGCGGAGAGACCCAGTACTTC
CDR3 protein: CASSLGVAGSGETQYF

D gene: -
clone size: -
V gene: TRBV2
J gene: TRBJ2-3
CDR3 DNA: TGTGCCAGCACGTGGGGTAGCACAGATACGCAGTATTTT
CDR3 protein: CASTWGSTDTQYF

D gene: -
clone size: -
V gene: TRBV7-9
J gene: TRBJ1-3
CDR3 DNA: TGTGCCAGCAGCTTAGGGGCCCAGGCTGGAAACACCATATATTTT
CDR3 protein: CASSLGAQAGNTIYF

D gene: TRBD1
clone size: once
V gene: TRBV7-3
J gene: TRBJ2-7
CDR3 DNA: TGTGCCAGCAGCCCACAGGGGTCAGCCTACGAGCAGTACTTC
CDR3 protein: CASSPQGSAYEQYF

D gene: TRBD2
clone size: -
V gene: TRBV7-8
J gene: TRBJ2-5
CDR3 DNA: TGTGCCAGCAGCTTTTTGGAGTTTCTGGGGAGCGGGGGACAAGAGACCCAGTACTTC
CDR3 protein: CASSFLEFLGSGGQETQYF

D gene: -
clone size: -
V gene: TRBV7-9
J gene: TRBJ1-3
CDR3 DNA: TGTGCCAGCAGCTTATACACCTCTGGAAACACCATATATTTT
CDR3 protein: CASSLYTSGNTIYF

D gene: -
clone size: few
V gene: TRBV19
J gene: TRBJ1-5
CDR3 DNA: TGTGCCAGTAGTACCCCCGGGAGGGTGGGTCAGCCCCAGCATTTT
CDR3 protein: CASSTPGRVGQPQHF

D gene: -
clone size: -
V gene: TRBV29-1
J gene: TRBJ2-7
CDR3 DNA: TGCAGCGTTGAAGGAGGGCTGGGACGAGCCTACGAGCAGTACTTC
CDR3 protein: CSVEGGLGRAYEQYF

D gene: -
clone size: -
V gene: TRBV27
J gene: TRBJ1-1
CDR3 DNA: TGTGCCAGCAGCCCCGGGACTCGGACTGAAGCTTTCTTT
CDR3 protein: CASSPGTRTEAFF

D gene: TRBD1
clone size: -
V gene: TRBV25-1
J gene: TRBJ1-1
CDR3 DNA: TGTGCCAGCAGTGAACACGGGACAGGCCGCACTGAAGCTTTCTTT
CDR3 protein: CASSEHGTGRTEAFF

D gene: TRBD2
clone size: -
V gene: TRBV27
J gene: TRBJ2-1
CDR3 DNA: TGTGCCAGCAGTTCCTTTAGCGGGGGGGCTAGCAATGAGCAGTTCTTC
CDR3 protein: CASSSFSGGASNEQFF

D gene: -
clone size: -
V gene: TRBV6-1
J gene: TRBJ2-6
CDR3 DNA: TGTGCCAGCAGTGAGCTCGGGACAGGGGCCAACGTCCTGACTTTC
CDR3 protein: CASSELGTGANVLTF

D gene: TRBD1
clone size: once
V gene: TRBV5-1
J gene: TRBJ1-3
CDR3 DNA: TGCGCCAGCAGCGATCTCCGGGACAGGGGGTCTGGAAACACCATATATTTT
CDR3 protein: CASSDLRDRGSGNTIYF

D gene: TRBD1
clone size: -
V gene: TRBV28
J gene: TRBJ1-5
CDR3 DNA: TGTGCCAGCAGGCTGGAGGGACAGGCTGCCAAAGAGCCCCAGCATTTT
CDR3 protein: CASRLEGQAAKEPQHF

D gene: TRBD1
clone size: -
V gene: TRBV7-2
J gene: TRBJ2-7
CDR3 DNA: TGTGCCAGCAGCCGCGACAGGGTGTATTACGAGCAGTACTTC
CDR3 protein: CASSRDRVYYEQYF

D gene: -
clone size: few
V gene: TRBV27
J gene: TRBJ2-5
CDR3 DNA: TGTGCCAGCAGCCCCCTCTTGAGCGAGGAGACCCAGTACTTC
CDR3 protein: CASSPLLSEETQYF

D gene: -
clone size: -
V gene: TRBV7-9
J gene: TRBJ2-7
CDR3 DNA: TGTGCCAGCAGCCGGTACCTGGACACCGTTTCCTACGAGCAGTACTTC
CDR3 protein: CASSRYLDTVSYEQYF

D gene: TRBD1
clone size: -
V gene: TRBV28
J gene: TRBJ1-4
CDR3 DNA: TGTGCCAGCAGTTCCGACAGGGAAGGGGAAAAACTGTTTTTT
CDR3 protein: CASSSDREGEKLFF

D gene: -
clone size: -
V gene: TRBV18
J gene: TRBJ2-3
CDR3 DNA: TGTGCCAGCTCTCCCTTACAGGAGAGTACGCAGTATTTT
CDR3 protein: CASSPLQESTQYF

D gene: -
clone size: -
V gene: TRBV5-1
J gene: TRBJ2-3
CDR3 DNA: TGCGCCAGCAGCTCGTACTCAACCACAGATACGCAGTATTTT
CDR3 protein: CASSSYSTTDTQYF

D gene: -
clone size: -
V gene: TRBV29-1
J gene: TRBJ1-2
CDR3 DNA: TGCAGCGACGGCTATGGCTACACCTTC
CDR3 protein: CSDGYGYTF

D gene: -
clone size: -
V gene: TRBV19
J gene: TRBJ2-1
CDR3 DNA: TGTGCCAGTAGTATTAATCAGGAGAATGAGCAGTTCTTC
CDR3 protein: CASSINQENEQFF

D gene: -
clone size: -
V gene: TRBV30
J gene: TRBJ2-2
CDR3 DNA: TGTGCCTGGAGTGGGGGTGAAGAGAACACCGGGGAGCTGTTTTTT
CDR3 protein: CAWSGGEENTGELFF

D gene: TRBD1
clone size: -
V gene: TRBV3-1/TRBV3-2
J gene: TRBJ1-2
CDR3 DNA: TGTGCCAGCAGCCAAGGGATCGGACAGGGTCATGGCTACACCTTC
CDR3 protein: CASSQGIGQGHGYTF

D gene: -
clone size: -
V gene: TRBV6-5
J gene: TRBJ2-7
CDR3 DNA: TGTGCCAGCACTCTTACAGGGTTTTTATACGAGCAGTACTTC
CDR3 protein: CASTLTGFLYEQYF

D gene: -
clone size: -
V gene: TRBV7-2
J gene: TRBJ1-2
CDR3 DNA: TGTGCCAGCAGCTCCCCCCTGGGGCGTAGATATGGCTACACCTTC
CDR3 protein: CASSSPLGRRYGYTF

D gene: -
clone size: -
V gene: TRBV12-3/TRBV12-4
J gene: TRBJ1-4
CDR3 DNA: TGTGCCAGCAGTAGGCGGGCTGAAAAACTGTTTTTT
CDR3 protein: CASSRRAEKLFF

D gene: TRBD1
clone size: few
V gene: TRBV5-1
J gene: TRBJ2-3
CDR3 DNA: TGCGCCAGCAGGGCCGCAGGGGGAACAGATACGCAGTATTTT
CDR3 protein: CASRAAGGTDTQYF

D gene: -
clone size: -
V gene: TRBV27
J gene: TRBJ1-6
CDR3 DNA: TGTGCCAGCAGGACCGGGACGGTGAGGGACCCCTATAATTCACCCCTCCACTTT
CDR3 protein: CASRTGTVRDPYNSPLHF

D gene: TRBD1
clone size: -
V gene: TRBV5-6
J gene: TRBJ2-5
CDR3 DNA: TGTGCCAGCCGGTTATTCGGGACAGGGGCCCAAGAGACCCAGTACTTC
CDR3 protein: CASRLFGTGAQETQYF

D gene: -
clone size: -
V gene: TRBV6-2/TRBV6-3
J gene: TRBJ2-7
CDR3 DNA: TGTGCCAGCAGTTACTCTCCGGCAGTGCTTACCTACGAGCAGTACTTC
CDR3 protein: CASSYSPAVLTYEQYF

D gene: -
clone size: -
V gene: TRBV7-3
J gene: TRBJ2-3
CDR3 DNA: TGTGCCAGCAGCCCGTCCGCGGACTCCGCTCGGCAGTATTTT
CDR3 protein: CASSPSADSARQYF

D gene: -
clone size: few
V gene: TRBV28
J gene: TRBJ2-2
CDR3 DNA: TGTGCCAGCAGTTTATCGGCTGGCACCGGGGAGCTGTTTTTT
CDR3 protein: CASSLSAGTGELFF

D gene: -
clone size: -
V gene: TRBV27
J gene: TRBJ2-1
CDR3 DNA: TGTGCCAGCAGTCTACAGGGTCGGGGCTCCTACAATGAGCAGTTCTTC
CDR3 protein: CASSLQGRGSYNEQFF

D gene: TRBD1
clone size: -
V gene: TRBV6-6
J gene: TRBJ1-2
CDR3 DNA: TGTGCCAGCAGCTGGGGACAGGGGGCGAACTATGGCTACACCTTC
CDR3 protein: CASSWGQGANYGYTF

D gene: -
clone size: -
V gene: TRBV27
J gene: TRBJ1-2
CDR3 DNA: TGTGCCAGCACCGATAAGGGACCTCGAGCGTATGGCTACACCTTC
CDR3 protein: CASTDKGPRAYGYTF

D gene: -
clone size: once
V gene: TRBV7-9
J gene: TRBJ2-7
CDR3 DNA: TGTGCCAGCAGTCTCCTCACAGGTGCCTACGAGCAGTACTTC
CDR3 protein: CASSLLTGAYEQYF

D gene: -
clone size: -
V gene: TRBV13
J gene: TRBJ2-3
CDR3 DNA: TGTGCCAGCAGCTTAAGTGGGGGGGCCCTTCTCACAGATACGCAGTATTTT
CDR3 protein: CASSLSGGALLTDTQYF

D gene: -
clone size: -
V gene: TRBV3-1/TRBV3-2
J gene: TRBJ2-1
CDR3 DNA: TGTGCCAGCAGCCAATTTACGGACAGACAATACAATGAGCAGTTCTTC
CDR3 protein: CASSQFTDRQYNEQFF

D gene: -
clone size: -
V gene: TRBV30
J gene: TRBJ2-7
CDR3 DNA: TGTGCCTCTACGGACGATGGGTTCAATGAGCAGTACTTC
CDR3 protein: CASTDDGFNEQYF

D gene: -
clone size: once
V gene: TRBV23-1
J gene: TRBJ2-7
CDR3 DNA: TGCGCCAGCAGTCAATCCCGCCGGATGCGGGATTTAACTTACGAGCAGTACTTC
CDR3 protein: CASSQSRRMRDLTYEQYF

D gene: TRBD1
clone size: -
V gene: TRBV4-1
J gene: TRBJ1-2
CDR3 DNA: TGCGCCAGCAGCCAACGGGACAGGGACGGCTACACCTTC
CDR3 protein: CASSQRDRDGYTF

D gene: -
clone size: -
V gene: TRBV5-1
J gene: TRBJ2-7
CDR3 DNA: TGCGCCAGCAGCCCCGCCCCGGGGGTCAGCTCCTACGAGCAGTACTTC
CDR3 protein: CASSPAPGVSSYEQYF

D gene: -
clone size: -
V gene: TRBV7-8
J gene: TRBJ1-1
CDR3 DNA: TGTGCCAGCAGCAGGCCGGGCAACGAAGCTTTCTTT
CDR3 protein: CASSRPGNEAFF

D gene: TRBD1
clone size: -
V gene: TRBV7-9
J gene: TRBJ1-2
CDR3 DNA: TGTGCCACAAACCGGGACAGGGTCGACTATGGCTACACCTTC
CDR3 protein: CATNRDRVDYGYTF

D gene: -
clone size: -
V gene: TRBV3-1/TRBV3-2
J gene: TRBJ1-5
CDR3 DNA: TGTGCCAGCAGCCAAGAATTCGGAAATCAGCCCCAGCATTTT
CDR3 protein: CASSQEFGNQPQHF

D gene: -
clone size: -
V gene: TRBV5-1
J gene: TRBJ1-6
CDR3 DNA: TGCGCCAGCAGCCCGACCGGTGACATGCCTAATTCACCCCTCCACTTT
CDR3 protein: CASSPTGDMPNSPLHF

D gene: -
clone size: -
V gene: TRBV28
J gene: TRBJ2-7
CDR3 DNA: TGTGCCAGCAGATCGGGAGCAAGCTCCTACGAGCAGTACTTC
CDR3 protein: CASRSGASSYEQYF

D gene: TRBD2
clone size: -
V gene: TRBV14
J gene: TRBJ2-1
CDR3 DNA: TGTGCCAGCAGCGGACTAGCGTCGTACAATGAGCAGTTCTTC
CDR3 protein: CASSGLASYNEQFF

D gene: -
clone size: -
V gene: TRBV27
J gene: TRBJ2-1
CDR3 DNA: TGTGCCAGCAGTTTATCACCTGGGTCTAGCTCCTACAATGAGCAGTTCTTC
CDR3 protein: CASSLSPGSSSYNEQFF

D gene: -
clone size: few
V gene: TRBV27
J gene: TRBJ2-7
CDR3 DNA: TGTGCCAGCAGTCGATCACTCGACAGGTACGAGCAGTACTTC
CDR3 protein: CASSRSLDRYEQYF

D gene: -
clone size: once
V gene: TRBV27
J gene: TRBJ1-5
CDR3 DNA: TGTGCCAGCGCGGGGGGATATAGCAATCAGCCCCAGCATTTT
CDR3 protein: CASAGGYSNQPQHF

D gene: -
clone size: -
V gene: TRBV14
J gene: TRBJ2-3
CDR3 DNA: TGTGCCAGCAGCCAAGGAGCTCCTAGCACAGATACGCAGTATTTT
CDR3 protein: CASSQGAPSTDTQYF

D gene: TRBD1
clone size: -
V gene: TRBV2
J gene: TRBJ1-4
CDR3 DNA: TGTGCCAGCAGTTTTTCCGGGACAGGTGGTGAAAAACTGTTTTTT
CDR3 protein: CASSFSGTGGEKLFF

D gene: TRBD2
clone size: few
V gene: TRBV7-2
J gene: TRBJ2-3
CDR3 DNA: TGTGCCAGCAGCTTAGGGGGACTAAACACAGATACGCAGTATTTT
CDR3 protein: CASSLGGLNTDTQYF

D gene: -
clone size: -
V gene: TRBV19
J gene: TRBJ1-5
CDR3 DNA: TGTGCCAGTAGTATTGAAGGGGGCAATCAGCCCCAGCATTTT
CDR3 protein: CASSIEGGNQPQHF

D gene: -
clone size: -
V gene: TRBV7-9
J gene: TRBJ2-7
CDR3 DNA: TGTGCCAGCAGCTTAAGTACCTACGAGCAGTACTTC
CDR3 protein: CASSLSTYEQYF